This T cell receptor beta chain is from a study of cytomegalovirus exposure and HLA in healthy donors. Remarks on this clone: Its antigen is currently unknown.

60 Vbeta and 13 Jbeta primers were used in PCR. This table comes from immunoSEQ multiplex PCR, and its TCRdb copy is limited to in-frame clones, with some not included. Of about 140,000 clones in the sample, 79% were seen once. Whole-study results and caveats: Earlier findings revealed that most TCR beta V segments proved productive either about 87% or about 30% of the time. In a later analysis, parvovirus B19, influenza, CMV and Epstein-Barr virus appeared linked to several top co-occurrence clusters. CMV serostatus stood as the only immune exposure information on hand. The study put under 200 TCR beta chains on its list as cytomegalovirus-associated.

Trimming shortened V by 6 bases and J by 4 bases, and 7 bases separated the two germline ends. In germline, CDR1 is PRHDT, CDR2 FYEKMQ (reference sequence). The CDR3 spans 11 residues. The material sequenced was PBMCs. The receptor was isolated from a male donor in good health and CMV-seronegative. This rearrangement joins TRBV13 to TRBJ2-7, with TRBD1 as a possible D gene (6 bases). CDR3: CASRDRYEQYF. DNA for the CDR3: TGTGCCAGCAGGGACAGATACGAGCAGTACTTC.